Here is one T cell receptor (beta chain) with its context. These data come from a study of vaccination and CD4 T cells after COVID-19. Study at large: Convalescent patients were SARS-CoV-2 positive by nasal swab PCR; several mild, one severe. Sample collection from a few convalescent patients took place at day 14 and days 161 to 241 post-vaccination.

Stated time point: late sampling 161 to 241 days after vaccination in three convalescent patients. TCRdb analysed the PCR reads with MiXCR anew, one entry per CDR3 protein. The data contain approximately 30,000 distinct CDR3 sequences, 45% to 55% of them seen just once; the ten biggest clones take up around 5.2%. Trimming at V came to 5 bases and at J to 6 bases, leaving 17 bases not matched to a gene. The CDR3 has 17 residues. Germline V gene sequence: CDR1 DFQATT, CDR2 SNEGSKA (reference sequence). The specimen was CD4+ T cells from blood, collected about 7 months after SARS-CoV-2 vaccination. This chain connects TRBV20-1 to TRBJ1-5, with 9 bases identical to TRBD1. The origin of this receptor is a human donor who had recovered from COVID-19. The CDR3 loop is CSAGRGETGGLGQPQHF. The CDR3 region has the DNA TGCAGTGCTGGGAGGGGGGAGACAGGGGGATTAGGTCAGCCCCAGCATTTT.